This entry features one T cell receptor (beta chain) sequence. This clonotype was counted ten times or more. Its specific antigen is unknown. No much larger clonotype is one base removed from it; base qualities were not supplied. This record belongs to a study of T cells after yellow fever vaccination (dated by TCRdb to between 2018 and 2021). Study-level background: The SMART-Seq v4 Ultra Low Input RNA kit was used to prepare libraries from fractions with low cell numbers. To track T-cell clones before and after primary and booster YFV17D yellow fever vaccination, bulk TCR alpha and beta repertoires were sequenced longitudinally. Two healthy male donors made up the cohort, one aged 18 to 29 years and the other aged 30 to 40 years. Blood samples were taken at several timepoints before and after primary and secondary immunization, and bulk PBMC replicates and cell subsets were isolated. Results and caveats for the whole study, not just this receptor: Because abundant contaminating clonotypes from the bulk population could be contained in FACS-sorted repertoires, computational filtering was required. A small share of clonotypes occurred in both CD4 and CD8 compartments, likely arising from convergent recombination. Only a couple of donors were included in the study, so the extent to which the findings can be generalized is limited. The secondary T-cell response was found to be weaker but faster than the primary response, with a peak reached on day 5 rather than on day 15. After the booster, most clones that had expanded after primary vaccination were detected again (approximately 96% of CD4 and under 90% of CD8), suggesting broad maintenance of memory.

CDR1 and CDR2 (LGHNA, YSLEER) derive from the germline V gene. V drops 3 bases and J drops 9 bases, leaving 12 bases in between. The CDR3 covers 13 residues, taking in both the cysteine and the phenylalanine. Only the CDR3 DNA stays, 39 bases, in frame from base 1. TCRdb shows the sequencer as Illumina NovaSeq 6000. Synthesis of TCR cDNA relied on 5'RACE template switching, a step that introduced a universal primer site along with unique molecular identifiers. Priming for cDNA synthesis came from both the TCR alpha and TCR beta constant segments. Library amplification used two PCR steps, and the second PCR step added sample barcodes and sequencing adapters. Sequencing of libraries was done on Illumina HiSeq 2500 (2x100 bp) or NovaSeq (2x150 bp). As for the authors' bioinformatics: MIGEC was used to demultiplex reads and collapse the reads into UMI consensus sequences, and MiXCR was used for V(D)J alignment. Vaccine-responding clonotypes were defined with edgeR using replicate PBMC samples, requiring FDR below 0.01 and a log2 fold change above 5 up to day 15. CD4 or CD8 identity was assigned to each bulk clonotype according to whether the clonotype was present at higher abundance in the sequenced CD4 repertoire or the sequenced CD8 repertoire. The raw public reads went through TCRdb reprocessing: fastp at Q25, MiXCR clone calling, in-frame beta chains kept. Each entry merges the rows of one CDR3 protein and shows their most common DNA and genes. The V and J calls and clone size come from TCRdb's table, not from the authors' own analysis. In this sample the table shows 200,000 to 250,000 distinct CDR3 sequences, roughly 3% of which occur a single time. The ten largest clones represent around 3% of the sample.

Reading the label with the study, this specimen's treatment or condition is: live attenuated yellow fever vaccine strain. A standard Ficoll-Paque protocol was used to isolate PBMCs from peripheral blood. Dynabeads CD4 and CD8 positive selection kits were used to isolate CD4 and CD8 T-cell fractions. TriZol was used to extract RNA from bulk PBMCs, from CD4 and CD8 fractions, and from dextramer-positive and dextramer-negative fractions. The chain couples TRBV4-3 to TRBJ2-1; the D region may be TRBD1 or TRBD2, each matching 6 bases equally. The sequenced sample was CD4+ T cells sorted from PBMCs, obtained 10 days after the yellow fever booster vaccination. This receptor was identified in a man younger than 35 who received the YFV17D yellow fever vaccine. The CDR3 is CASSQTGATEQFF. The nucleotides read TGCGCCAGCAGCCAGACGGGGGCGACTGAGCAGTTCTTC.